Shown below are 27 T cell receptor beta chains from a single sample sequenced in a study of blood T cell repertoires in COVID-19. Profiled with immunoSEQ multiplex PCR; TCRdb holds only in-frame clones, not every one. The sample contains around 300,000 clones, 88% of which appear only once. The specimen sequenced was PBMCs or T cells enriched from blood (not recorded which). The source of these receptors is a woman aged 55-70 years in a cohort exposed to, infected with or recovered from COVID-19 (not recorded which).

This chain links TRBV30 with TRBJ1-2, with D possibly matching TRBD1 (5 bases). CDR3 length: 12 residues. V was pared by 2 bases and J by 12 bases, with 16 bases between. The germline CDR1 and CDR2 sequences are GTSNPN and SVGIG (reference sequence). DNA for the CDR3: TGTGCCTGGAGTCTCTGGGGCGCTTCTAACACCTTC. The encoded protein is CAWSLWGASNTF.

The chain recombines TRBV10-3 with TRBJ2-7; a weak D match, TRBD2 (5 bases). Trimming removed 5 bases at V and 3 bases at J, with 11 bases between. The length of the CDR3 is 13 residues. Germline V gives CDR1 ENHRY, CDR2 SYGVKD. The CDR3 region is CAISKNEGYEQYF. Written as DNA, the CDR3 is TGTGCCATCAGTAAAAATGAGGGCTACGAGCAGTACTTC.

The chain recombines TRBV3-1 (or the pseudogene TRBV3-2) with TRBJ1-2; weak D call: TRBD1 (5 bases). This CDR3 region has 14 residues. Trimming left V 0 bases short and J 2 bases short, with 7 bases between. CDR1 and CDR2 from the germline V gene are LGHDT and YNNKEL (reference sequence). The DNA of the CDR3 is TGTGCCAGCAGCCAAGAGGCAGGGAACTATGGCTACACCTTC. It codes for CASSQEAGNYGYTF.

V usage is TRBV3-1 (or the pseudogene TRBV3-2) and J usage is TRBJ2-1, with D unresolved. From germline, CDR1 is LGHDT and CDR2 YNNKEL (reference sequence). This CDR3 contains 16 residues. The V and J ends lost 1 base and 0 bases respectively, with 10 bases between them. As DNA, the CDR3 is TGTGCCAGCAGCCAAGGAACGGGTAGCTCCTACAATGAGCAGTTCTTC. This sequence encodes CASSQGTGSSYNEQFF.

The rearrangement joins TRBV7-2 to TRBJ2-7; maybe TRBD2 (6 bases). Trimming removed 5 bases at V and 2 bases at J, with 16 bases between. This CDR3 has 15 residues. Germline V gives CDR1 SGHTA, CDR2 FQGNSA. The CDR3 sequence: CASSQRSSVAYEQYF. The CDR3 DNA sequence: TGTGCCAGCAGCCAACGATCTAGCGTTGCCTACGAGCAGTACTTC.

V gene TRBV5-1 combines with J gene TRBJ1-2, with TRBD1 identical over 9 bases. CDR1 is SGHRS and CDR2 is YFSETQ in the germline V gene. V lost 0 bases and J lost 4; bases outside the gene matches: 4. The CDR3 has 15 residues. CDR3 loop: CASSLGDRAPYGYTF. In DNA, the CDR3 is TGCGCCAGCAGCTTGGGGGACAGGGCCCCCTATGGCTACACCTTC.

The gene calls are TRBV6-5 and TRBJ2-1; 8 bases align to TRBD1. The CDR3 spans 15 residues. Germline CDR1 MNHEY, CDR2 SVGAGI. Unmatched junction bases numbered 10, after V lost 5 bases and J lost 7 bases. The CDR3 sequence: CASSRHQGARNEQFF. CDR3 in DNA: TGTGCCAGCAGTAGACACCAGGGGGCGCGAAATGAGCAGTTCTTC.

The chain combines TRBV7-6 with TRBJ2-1; TRBD2 agrees at 10 bases. This CDR3 has 15 amino acids. V lost 6 bases, J lost 3 bases, and 5 bases stayed unmatched. Germline CDR1 SGHVS, CDR2 FNYEAQ. This chain's CDR3 is CASSSLAGDYNEQFF. The CDR3 nucleotides read TGTGCCAGCAGTTCTCTAGCGGGAGACTACAATGAGCAGTTCTTC. Variable domain in full (rest from reference TRBV7-6 and TRBJ2-1): GAGVSQSPRYKVTKRGQDVALRCDPISGHVSLYWYRQALGQGPEFLTYFNYEAQQDKSGLPNDRFSAERPEGSISTLTIQRTEQRDSAMYRCASSSLAGDYNEQFFGPGTRLTVL.

V usage is TRBV18 and J usage is TRBJ1-5; D is possibly TRBD1 (6 bases). V shed 3 bases and J shed 7 bases, with 13 bases lying between them. CDR1 and CDR2 from the germline V gene are KGHSH and LQKENI. The CDR3 has 14 amino acids. The CDR3 sequence is CASSPIQGDQPQHF. CDR3 DNA sequence: TGTGCCAGCTCACCCATACAGGGCGACCAGCCCCAGCATTTT.

The chain joins TRBV11-2 to TRBJ2-5; possible D gene TRBD2, 5 bases. The CDR3 runs 14 residues. CDR1 is SGHAT, CDR2 FQNNGV, per germline. Trimming cost V 6 bases and J 7 bases, with 18 bases left between them. CDR3 sequence (DNA): TGTGCCAGCAGACCCGGACCCGTAGGGAGGACCCAGTACTTC. Protein product: CASRPGPVGRTQYF. Full variable domain (missing parts from reference TRBV11-2 and TRBJ2-5): EAGVAQSPRYKIIEKRQSVAFWCNPISGHATLYWYQQILGQGPKLLIQFQNNGVVDDSQLPKDRFSAERLKGVDSTLKIQPAKLEDSAVYLCASRPGPVGRTQYFGPGTRLLVL.

The rearrangement links TRBV4-1 to TRBJ2-2, with a possible D match to TRBD1 (5 bases). The CDR3 spans 16 residues. V lost 1 base and J 0 bases, leaving 9 bases between the germline ends. Germline lookup yields CDR1 MGHRA and CDR2 YSYEKL. The CDR3 nucleotides are TGCGCCAGCAGCCAAGTCCCAGGGTCGAACACCGGGGAGCTGTTTTTT. Translating it yields CASSQVPGSNTGELFF.

This rearrangement joins TRBV5-1 to TRBJ1-1; the D gene is possibly TRBD1 (5 bases). V lost 0 bases to trimming and J lost 3 bases, with 18 bases between them. CDR1 and CDR2 (germline): SGHRS, YFSETQ. This CDR3 has 17 residues. CDR3 in DNA: TGCGCCAGCAGCTTGGGAATAGGGCCAGGGAGGGACACTGAAGCTTTCTTT. Translating it yields CASSLGIGPGRDTEAFF.

The rearrangement joins TRBV21-1 to TRBJ1-1; the D segment call TRBD1 is taken from the table without a DNA check. TRBV21-1 is termed a pseudogene. This CDR3 spans 13 amino acids. CDR3 bases: TGTGCCATCAAGGACAGCCTGAACACTGAAGCTTTCTTT. Protein: CAIKDSLNTEAFF.

The V and J genes are TRBV3-1 (or the pseudogene TRBV3-2) and TRBJ2-7; 8 bases line up with TRBD1. The V gene end was trimmed by 6 bases and the J gene end by 6 bases; junction bases not matched to a gene: 7. Germline lookup yields CDR1 LGHDT and CDR2 YNNKEL (reference sequence). This CDR3 is 13 amino acids long. The CDR3 is CASRGQVAGEQYF. CDR3 bases: TGTGCCAGCAGGGGACAGGTTGCGGGCGAGCAGTACTTC.

The chain carries TRBV6-5 and TRBJ2-5; TRBD2 matches 7 bases. With 6 bases clipped from V and 5 bases from J, the junction kept 9 bases outside the gene matches. CDR1 is MNHEY, CDR2 SVGAGI, per germline. The CDR3 totals 14 residues. The CDR3 loop is CASSRYWGGETQYF. In DNA form, the CDR3 reads TGTGCCAGCAGCCGATACTGGGGAGGGGAGACCCAGTACTTC.

V usage is TRBV27 and J usage is TRBJ2-2; D unclear. The V end lost 6 bases, the J end lost 2 bases, and 10 bases lay between the germline ends. The CDR3 contains 14 residues. Per the germline V gene, CDR1 is MNHEY and CDR2 is SMNVEV (reference sequence). This CDR3 is CASRPQPNTGELFF. The CDR3 nucleotides are TGTGCCAGCAGGCCACAGCCTAACACCGGGGAGCTGTTTTTT.

This clone was counted once. This chain joins TRBV21-1 and TRBJ1-2. TRBV21-1 is reported as a pseudogene. The CDR3 length is 13 residues. CDR3 residues: CASSKFRGAGYTF. The CDR3 bases are TGTGCCAGCAGCAAATTCCGGGGAGCTGGCTACACCTTC.

The sample holds a few counts of this clone. This chain uses TRBV24-1 with TRBJ1-2, with TRBD1 identical over 11 bases. The CDR3 contains 13 residues. Germline assignment: CDR1 KGHDR and CDR2 SFDVKD. The ends lost 5 bases at V and 6 bases at J; junction bases unmatched: 1. Here the CDR3 reads CATSGTGGDGYTF. Written as DNA, the CDR3 is TGTGCCACCAGTGGGACAGGGGGCGATGGCTACACCTTC.

The rearrangement uses TRBV14 and TRBJ2-7, with D perhaps matching TRBD2 (6 bases). Germline V lookup: CDR1 SGHDN, CDR2 FVKESK. V was trimmed by 0 bases and J by 2 bases, leaving 8 bases between them. This CDR3 region has 14 residues. The CDR3 protein is CASSQERGTYEQYF. CDR3 in DNA: TGTGCCAGCAGCCAAGAGCGGGGAACCTACGAGCAGTACTTC. The full variable domain, rest sourced from reference TRBV14 and TRBJ2-7, is EAGVTQFPSHSVIEKGQTVTLRCDPISGHDNLYWYRRVMGKEIKFLLHFVKESKQDESGMPNNRFLAERTGGTYSTLKVQPAELEDSGVYFCASSQERGTYEQYFGPGTRLTVT.

The rearrangement joins TRBV3-1 (or the pseudogene TRBV3-2) to TRBJ1-1; possible D gene TRBD1, 6 bases. CDR3 length: 14 residues. The ends were cut back, 4 bases at V and 1 base at J, with 10 bases in the middle. Germline-derived CDR1 and CDR2 are LGHDT and YNNKEL (reference sequence). CDR3 protein: CASSRRTENTEAFF. CDR3 DNA: TGTGCCAGCAGCCGCCGGACAGAGAACACTGAAGCTTTCTTT.

This chain links TRBV5-4 with TRBJ2-1; 10 nucleotides agree with TRBD2. Germline values: CDR1 SGHNT, CDR2 YYREEE (reference sequence). There are 16 residues in the CDR3. Trimming removed 4 bases from V and 4 bases from J; junction bases left unmatched: 8. The CDR3 spells CASSATGTSAYNEQFF. The DNA for the CDR3 is TGTGCCAGCAGCGCCACCGGGACTAGCGCTTACAATGAGCAGTTCTTC. Filled out from reference TRBV5-4 and TRBJ2-1, the complete variable domain reads ETGVTQSPTHLIKTRGQQVTLRCSSQSGHNTVSWYQQALGQGPQFIFQYYREEENGRGNFPPRFSGLQFPNYSSELNVNALELDDSALYLCASSATGTSAYNEQFFGPGTRLTVL.

This chain links TRBV3-1 (or the pseudogene TRBV3-2) with TRBJ2-5; 9 bases line up with TRBD2. Per the germline V gene, CDR1 is LGHDT and CDR2 is YNNKEL (reference sequence). The junction had 6 bases not matched to a gene; V was cut back by 0 bases and J by 1 base. This CDR3 spans 17 amino acids. CDR3 protein: CASSQDGKLAGQETQYF. CDR3 nucleotides: TGTGCCAGCAGCCAAGATGGCAAACTAGCGGGCCAAGAGACCCAGTACTTC.

V gene TRBV7-9 combines with J gene TRBJ2-2; the match to TRBD2 covers 9 bases. Per the germline V gene, CDR1 is SEHNR and CDR2 is FQNEAQ (reference sequence). V lost 7 bases, J lost 2 bases, and 11 bases stayed unmatched. This CDR3 has 17 residues. The CDR3 DNA reads as TGTGCCAGCACCCTATACGCCGGGACTAGCAACACCGGGGAGCTGTTTTTT. The encoded protein is CASTLYAGTSNTGELFF.

This chain joins TRBV2 and TRBJ1-4, with D maybe TRBD1 (5 bases). Germline V gives CDR1 SNHLY, CDR2 FYNNEI. The CDR3 extends over 15 amino acids. V lost 0 bases, J lost 8 bases, and 13 bases lay in between. CDR3 DNA sequence: TGTGCCAGCAGTGAAGCGGGGAGGCCAGGGGAAAAACTGTTTTTT. Amino acids: CASSEAGRPGEKLFF.

The V and J genes are TRBV24-1 and TRBJ2-2; tentative D call: TRBD2 (6 bases). The CDR3 runs to 17 residues. Looked up from germline, CDR1 is KGHDR and CDR2 is SFDVKD. Trimming took 3 bases from V and 0 from J, leaving 13 bases between them. The CDR3 reads CATSDTQRASNTGELFF. The CDR3 DNA reads TGTGCCACCAGTGATACACAGCGGGCTTCGAACACCGGGGAGCTGTTTTTT.

The V gene is TRBV19, the J gene TRBJ2-1; 9 bases fit TRBD1. The CDR3 contains 15 residues. Germline V gives CDR1 LNHDA, CDR2 SQIVND (reference sequence). V gave up 4 bases and J gave up 8 bases; unmatched junction bases: 9. CDR3 loop: CASSNPGTGNYEQFF. Here the CDR3 DNA reads TGTGCCAGTAGTAACCCCGGGACAGGGAACTATGAGCAGTTCTTC.

This clone was counted ten times or more. This chain joins TRBV30 and TRBJ2-7, with TRBD2 matching over 9 bases. The V gene end was trimmed by 0 bases and the J gene end by 6 bases; junction bases not matched to a gene: 0. The CDR3 spans 12 residues. CDR1 is GTSNPN and CDR2 is SVGIG in the germline V gene (reference sequence). CDR3 nucleotide sequence: TGTGCCTGGAGTGTAGCGGGGGGCGAGCAGTACTTC. Its translation: CAWSVAGGEQYF. Based on the CDR3 plus reference TRBV30 and TRBJ2-7, the full variable domain is SQTIHQWPATLVQPVGSPLSLECTVEGTSNPNLYWYRQAAGRGLQLLFYSVGIGQISSEVPQNLSASRPQDRQFILSSKKLLLSDSGFYLCAWSVAGGEQYFGPGTRLTVT.